Listed below are T cell receptor beta chains from one sample, sequenced in a study of cytomegalovirus exposure and HLA in healthy donors. Only in-frame clones appear in the TCRdb table, and some are missing; sequencing was by immunoSEQ multiplex PCR. The table for this sample gives about 120,000 clones. Input material: PBMCs. The receptors here all came from a man between 18 and 35 years old in good health and CMV-seronegative. Both conserved end residues are part of each CDR3. D genes are given only for firm matches.

TRBJ2-1 | TRBD2 | TRBV27 | TGTGCCATCAAAACCCCGGCGGGAGGGCCCAATGAGCAGTTCTTC | CAIKTPAGGPNEQFF
TRBJ1-5 | TRBD1 | TRBV6-5 | TGTGCCAGCAGGGGGGACAGGGGAGGCAATCAGCCCCAGCATTTT | CASRGDRGGNQPQHF
TRBJ2-2 | NA | TRBV7-2 | TGTGCCAGCAGCTTAACGGGGGCGAACACCGGGGAGCTGTTTTTT | CASSLTGANTGELFF
TRBJ2-3 | TRBD1 | TRBV28 | TGTGCCAGCAGCCGGGACAGTAGTTCCGATACGCAGTATTTT | CASSRDSSSDTQYF
TRBJ2-3 | TRBD1 | TRBV13 | TGTGCCAGCAGCTCCGAGGACAGGGTCGGGGATACGCAGTATTTT | CASSSEDRVGDTQYF
TRBJ2-5 | NA | TRBV5-1 | TGCGCCAGCAGCTTGGCCGGCTTGCGGGGTTGGGAGACCCAGTACTTC | CASSLAGLRGWETQYF
TRBJ2-5 | TRBD2 | TRBV5-1 | TGCGCCAGCAGCTTGGCCTTGGGTAGCGGGAGGGCCGAGACCCAGTACTTC | CASSLALGSGRAETQYF
TRBJ2-2 | TRBD2 | TRBV7-8 | TGTGCCAGCAGCTCAACTAGCGGGGGGGCCCTCGACGGGGAGCTGTTTTTT | CASSSTSGGALDGELFF
TRBJ2-1 | TRBD1 | TRBV6-5 | TGTGCCAGCAGGGGGAGGACAGGGGACTACAATGAGCAGTTCTTC | CASRGRTGDYNEQFF
TRBJ1-5 | NA | TRBV30 | TGTGCCTGCCGGGACACAAGGCTCGGCAATAGCAATCAGCCCCAGCATTTT | CACRDTRLGNSNQPQHF
TRBJ2-6 | NA | TRBV9 | TGTGCCAGCAGCGACAGTCCCTTAAGGTCTGGGGCCAACGTCCTGACTTTC | CASSDSPLRSGANVLTF
TRBJ2-7 | NA | TRBV7-6 | TGTGCCAGCAGCTCCAGGGTCTACGAGCAGTACTTC | CASSSRVYEQYF
TRBJ1-1 | NA | TRBV6-1 | TGTGCCAGTCTCCAGGGAGGCACTGAAGCTTTCTTT | CASLQGGTEAFF
TRBJ1-1 | NA | TRBV6-1 | TGTGCCAGCAGTGAAGCGCTCGGGGGAAAGGGGATGAACACTGAAGCTTTCTTT | CASSEALGGKGMNTEAFF
TRBJ2-1 | TRBD2 | TRBV10-2 | TGCGCCAGCGGAAAAGAAAAGGGGAGGGATGAGCAGTTCTTC | CASGKEKGRDEQFF
TRBJ1-1 | TRBD1 | TRBV29-1 | TGCAGCGTGGGGCCGGGACAGGGAGTCACTGAAGCTTTCTTT | CSVGPGQGVTEAFF
TRBJ1-4 | TRBD1 | TRBV15 | TGTGCCACCAGCAGAGTCCGGACAGGGCGAAATGAAAAACTGTTTTTT | CATSRVRTGRNEKLFF
TRBJ2-7 | TRBD2 | TRBV5-4 | TGTGCCAGCAGCGTTCTAGCGGGAGGCCTCTACGAGCAGTACTTC | CASSVLAGGLYEQYF
TRBJ2-3 | NA | TRBV10-1 | TGCGCCAGCAGTGAGTCGGCCACCACAGATACGCAGTATTTT | CASSESATTDTQYF
TRBJ2-7 | NA | TRBV27 | TGTGCCAGCAGCAAGAGAGGAACCTACGAGCAGTACTTC | CASSKRGTYEQYF
TRBJ2-7 | NA | TRBV5-4 | TGTGCCAGCTCGCGGCTTGGCGGCGAGCAGTACTTC | CASSRLGGEQYF
TRBJ2-1 | NA | TRBV30 | TGTGCCTGGAGTGTGGGGCAGGGTGAGCAGTTCTTC | CAWSVGQGEQFF
TRBJ1-2 | NA | TRBV28 | TGTGCCAGCAGCGGATTAGGGGGGGCAAACCAAAAGGAAAACGGTGGCTACACCTTC | CASSGLGGANQKENGGYTF
TRBJ1-1 | TRBD1 | TRBV9 | TGTGCCAGCAGCGTGGGGACAGGGGCCAACACTGAAGCTTTCTTT | CASSVGTGANTEAFF
TRBJ2-1 | TRBD2 | TRBV9 | TGTGCCAGCAGCGAGGGACTAGCGGGAGGGGAGCAGTTCTTC | CASSEGLAGGEQFF
TRBJ2-7 | TRBD1 | TRBV2 | TGTGCCAGCAGCCTGCCCGGGACAGGCTCCTACGAGCAGTACTTC | CASSLPGTGSYEQYF
TRBJ2-1 | NA | TRBV29-1 | TGCAGCGTAGAAAGGGGTGGGGGGACCTTAGGGCAGTTCTTC | CSVERGGGTLGQFF
TRBJ2-7 | NA | TRBV5-1 | TGCGCCACCGGAAAAGAAACGGGCTCCTACGAGCAGTACTTC | CATGKETGSYEQYF
TRBJ2-1 | TRBD2 | TRBV15 | TGTGCCACCAGCAGTCCACCTAGCGGGAGTAAAAATGAGCAGTTCTTC | CATSSPPSGSKNEQFF
TRBJ2-7 | TRBD1 | TRBV7-9 | TGTGCCAGCACCGACAGGGAAGCCGAGCAGTACTTC | CASTDREAEQYF
TRBJ1-1 | NA | TRBV12-5 | TGTGCTAGTGGTTTGCCCTCGGTGGGGGGCACTGAAGCTTTCTTT | CASGLPSVGGTEAFF
TRBJ1-2 | TRBD1 | TRBV6-1 | TGTGCCAGCAGTGTCGGACAGGGACCATTAGGATATGGCTACACCTTC | CASSVGQGPLGYGYTF
TRBJ2-7 | NA | TRBV18 | TGTGCCAGCTCACCACGGTCAGGGTTGGACGAGCAGTACTTC | CASSPRSGLDEQYF
TRBJ1-6 | NA | TRBV7-8 | TGTGCCAGCAGCTTAGCGGTTCCGGTTAATAATTCACCCCTCCACTTT | CASSLAVPVNNSPLHF
TRBJ2-5 | NA | TRBV4-1 | TGCGCCAGCAGTTTAGCGGCACCAGAGACCCAGTACTTC | CASSLAAPETQYF
TRBJ1-5 | TRBD1 | TRBV30 | TGTGCCTGGACCCAGACAGGGGGCTTCAATCAGCCCCAGCATTTT | CAWTQTGGFNQPQHF
TRBJ2-1 | TRBD2 | TRBV4-1 | TGCGCCAGCAGCCAAGGGGAGACTAGCGATGAGCAGTTCTTC | CASSQGETSDEQFF
TRBJ1-1 | TRBD1 | TRBV19 | TGTGCCAGTAGTCATGGGACAGCACAAAGACTGAACACTGAAGCTTTCTTT | CASSHGTAQRLNTEAFF
TRBJ1-4 | TRBD1 | TRBV7-9 | TGTGCCAGCAGCCCCCGGGACAGGTCGAATGAAAAACTGTTTTTT | CASSPRDRSNEKLFF
TRBJ1-2 | NA | TRBV6-1 | TGTGCCAGCAGTGAAGACGGGAGCTGTGGCTACACCTTC | CASSEDGSCGYTF
TRBJ1-5 | NA | TRBV5-5 | TGTGCCAGCAGCTTAGGCAGGAGCAATCAGCCCCAGCATTTT | CASSLGRSNQPQHF
TRBJ1-3 | NA | TRBV28 | TGTGCCAGCAGCACCCATGGAGAGGGAAACACCATATATTTT | CASSTHGEGNTIYF
TRBJ2-7 | NA | TRBV19 | TGTGCCAGTAGTATGAGGCAGACTGACGAGCAGTACTTC | CASSMRQTDEQYF
TRBJ1-1 | TRBD1 | TRBV6-5 | TGTGCCAGCAGTTCGGGACAGGGAGCAACTGAAGCTTTCTTT | CASSSGQGATEAFF
TRBJ1-6 | TRBD1 | TRBV30 | TGTGCCTGGAGTGTGGGACAGGGTTTATCACCCCTCCACTTT | CAWSVGQGLSPLHF
TRBJ2-5 | NA | TRBV9 | TGTGCCAGCAGCGAGATAGGGGGAGAGACCCAGTACTTC | CASSEIGGETQYF
TRBJ2-5 | TRBD1 | TRBV30 | TGTGCCTGGAGTGTAGGGGGCTTAGAGACCCAGTACTTC | CAWSVGGLETQYF
TRBJ2-1 | TRBD1 | TRBV7-9 | TGTGCCAGCAGCTCCCCAGCAGGGGGCTCCTACAATGAGCAGTTCTTC | CASSSPAGGSYNEQFF
TRBJ2-3 | NA | TRBV4-2 | TGTGCCAGCAGCCAAGCTAGCGATAGAGATACGCAGTATTTT | CASSQASDRDTQYF